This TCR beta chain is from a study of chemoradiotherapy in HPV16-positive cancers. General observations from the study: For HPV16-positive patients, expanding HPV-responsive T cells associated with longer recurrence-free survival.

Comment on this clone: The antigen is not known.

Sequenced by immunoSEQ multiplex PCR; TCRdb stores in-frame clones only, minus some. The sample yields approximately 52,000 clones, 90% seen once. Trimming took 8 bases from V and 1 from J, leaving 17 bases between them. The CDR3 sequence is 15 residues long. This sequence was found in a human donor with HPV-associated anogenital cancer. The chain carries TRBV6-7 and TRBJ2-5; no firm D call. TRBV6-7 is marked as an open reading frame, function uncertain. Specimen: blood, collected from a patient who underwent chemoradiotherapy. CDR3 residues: CASWPSGGLQETQYF. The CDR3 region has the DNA TGTGCCAGCTGGCCCTCGGGCGGCCTCCAAGAGACCCAGTACTTC.